This entry lists 29 T cell receptor beta chains sequenced from one sample in a study of T cell responses to AZD1222 COVID-19 vaccine. Sequencing used immunoSEQ multiplex PCR; TCRdb keeps in-frame clones, though not all of them. The data contain over 120,000 clones, more than 90% of them singletons. This sample comprised peripheral blood, obtained on day 0 of AZD1222 vaccination. The receptors come from an adult in good health.

The rearrangement links TRBV6-6 to TRBJ1-5; D is possibly TRBD1 (5 bases). The germline V gene encodes CDR1 MNHNY and CDR2 SVGAGI (reference sequence). The CDR3 sequence is 16 residues long. Between the trimmed V and J ends, which lost 6 bases and 0 bases, there was a span of 15 bases. This CDR3 is CASSPGHWNSNQPQHF. The CDR3 nucleotides are TGTGCCAGCAGCCCAGGACATTGGAATAGCAATCAGCCCCAGCATTTT.

The genes are TRBV24-1 and TRBJ2-5, with 11 bases matching TRBD2. Unmatched junction bases numbered 8, after V lost 4 bases and J lost 2 bases. The CDR3 spans 17 residues. Germline CDR1 KGHDR, CDR2 SFDVKD. CDR3 DNA sequence: TGTGCCACCAGTGACTCAACTAGCGGGGGCCTTCAAGAGACCCAGTACTTC. It translates to CATSDSTSGGLQETQYF.

The CDR3 DNA reads as TGCGCCAGCAGCCAAGAAGGAGCGGGAGCCAATGAGCAGTTCTTC. It encodes CASSQEGAGANEQFF. The chain employs TRBV4-1 and TRBJ2-1; 8 bases line up with TRBD2. This CDR3 has 15 amino acids. Losses at the gene ends were 0 bases for V and 6 bases for J; bases not matched to a gene: 4. Germline V gene sequence: CDR1 MGHRA, CDR2 YSYEKL.

This clone was detected once. The genes are TRBV7-9 and TRBJ2-7, with 11 bases identical to TRBD2. Germline V gene data show CDR1 as SEHNR and CDR2 as FQNEAQ (reference sequence). Trimming at V came to 0 bases and at J to 6 bases, leaving 4 bases not matched to a gene. The CDR3 has 15 amino acids. The CDR3 is CASSLASGGAFEQYF. CDR3 bases: TGTGCCAGCAGCTTAGCTAGCGGGGGGGCCTTCGAGCAGTACTTC.

This clone was counted between two and nine times. The CDR3 region has the DNA TGTGCCAGGGGACTAGCGGGTAACAATGAGCAGTTCTTC. Its translation: CARGLAGNNEQFF. V usage is TRBV2 and J usage is TRBJ2-1; 12 positions agree with TRBD2. The CDR3 contains 13 residues. Germline V CDR1 and CDR2: SNHLY, FYNNEI. V was clipped by 9 bases and J by 5 bases; unmatched bases: 2.

V and J are TRBV5-4 and TRBJ1-2; 8 nucleotides match TRBD1. CDR3 length: 19 amino acids. Germline V gene sequence: CDR1 SGHNT, CDR2 YYREEE (reference sequence). J was trimmed by 4 bases and V by 2 bases; bases with no gene match: 19. Here the CDR3 reads CASSFGQGSVFGGTYGYTF. In DNA, the CDR3 is TGTGCCAGCAGCTTCGGACAGGGATCGGTGTTCGGGGGGACCTATGGCTACACCTTC.

Notes on this clone: Other DNA sequences in the same sample also yield this CDR3. The chain combines TRBV7-9 with TRBJ2-1; D not resolved. This CDR3 has 14 residues. Germline V gives CDR1 SEHNR, CDR2 FQNEAQ (reference sequence). Trimming cost V 1 base and J 4 bases, with 8 bases left between them. The DNA of the CDR3 is TGTGCCAGCAGCTTAGGCCTGGGGTACAATGAGCAGTTCTTC. As protein: CASSLGLGYNEQFF.

V usage is TRBV5-1 and J usage is TRBJ2-3; D perhaps matches TRBD2 (6 bases). The CDR3 runs 14 residues. Per the germline V gene, CDR1 is SGHRS and CDR2 is YFSETQ. The ends were cut back, 0 bases at V and 6 bases at J, with 11 bases in the middle. CDR3 DNA sequence: TGCGCCAGCAGCTTGGGCCGCGGGGAGGATACGCAGTATTTT. It codes for CASSLGRGEDTQYF.

The V call is TRBV4-2, the J call TRBJ2-7, with D possibly matching TRBD1 (7 bases). V shed 0 bases and J shed 4 bases, with 16 bases lying between them. The CDR3 is 16 amino acids. Germline CDR1 reads LGHNA; CDR2 reads YNFKEQ. CDR3 sequence (DNA): TGTGCCAGCAGCCAAGATAGCCAGGGGGGCGCGTACGAGCAGTACTTC. Protein sequence: CASSQDSQGGAYEQYF.

The V and J genes are TRBV5-1 and TRBJ1-4; D may be TRBD1 (5 bases). Germline V lookup: CDR1 SGHRS, CDR2 YFSETQ. The CDR3 consists of 14 residues. The germline V and J ends were trimmed by 3 bases and 4 bases, with 10 bases remaining between them. CDR3 coding DNA: TGCGCCAGCAGCTCGGGACGGTTTAATGAAAAACTGTTTTTT. It yields the protein CASSSGRFNEKLFF.

The chain links TRBV2 to TRBJ2-7; D is perhaps TRBD1 or TRBD2 (5 bases each). The CDR3 length is 13 residues. Germline assignment: CDR1 SNHLY and CDR2 FYNNEI. The V end was cut by 7 bases, the J end by 1 base, with 11 bases between. CDR3 in amino acids: CASNGDQSYEQYF. The CDR3 coding sequence is TGTGCCAGCAATGGGGACCAATCCTACGAGCAGTACTTC.

This chain links TRBV5-1 with TRBJ1-2; TRBD1 is a possible D gene (5 bases). CDR3 length: 12 amino acids. V was shortened by 0 bases and J by 7 bases, with 7 bases between the two germline ends. CDR1 and CDR2 from the germline V gene are SGHRS and YFSETQ. The CDR3 region is CASSLGGFGYTF. The CDR3 bases are TGCGCCAGCAGCTTGGGGGGCTTTGGCTACACCTTC.

This clone was observed a single time. V and J are TRBV19 and TRBJ2-3, with D possibly matching TRBD1 (6 bases). CDR3 length: 15 residues. CDR1 and CDR2 (germline): LNHDA, SQIVND (reference sequence). Trimming left V 3 bases short and J 0 bases short, with 10 bases between. In DNA, the CDR3 is TGTGCCAGTAGTATTGGGACATTTAGCACAGATACGCAGTATTTT. This translates into CASSIGTFSTDTQYF.

The rearrangement joins TRBV28 to TRBJ2-2; D remains ambiguous. The CDR3 is made up of 15 amino acids. V was shortened by 1 base and J by 3 bases, with 9 bases between the two germline ends. Germline V gives CDR1 MDHEN, CDR2 SYDVKM. The CDR3 DNA sequence: TGTGCCAGCAGTTTATACTACCGGGACACCGGGGAGCTGTTTTTT. Its translation: CASSLYYRDTGELFF.

CDR3 DNA: TGTGCCAGCAGGTCCGGGACTAGCGCCTCCTACAATGAGCAGTTCTTC. Protein sequence: CASRSGTSASYNEQFF. This chain links TRBV11-2 with TRBJ2-1, with 10 bases identical to TRBD2. The CDR3 covers 16 residues. From germline, CDR1 is SGHAT and CDR2 FQNNGV. The V and J ends lost 6 bases and 0 bases, in that order; junction bases with no gene match: 5.

V and J are TRBV11-1 and TRBJ2-7; D is possibly TRBD2 (5 bases). There are 14 residues in the CDR3. V was pared by 2 bases and J by 0 bases, with 8 bases between. Germline CDR1 is SGHAT and CDR2 is FQDESV (reference sequence). Here the CDR3 reads CASSLRTYSYEQYF. The CDR3 nucleotides are TGTGCCAGCAGCTTAAGGACTTACTCCTACGAGCAGTACTTC.

This rearrangement joins TRBV7-2 to TRBJ2-1; D might be TRBD1 (5 bases). Trimming took off 6 bases at V and 8 bases at J, with 17 bases between the two ends. The CDR3 covers 14 residues. The germline CDR1 and CDR2 sequences are SGHTA and FQGNSA. The CDR3 DNA follows: TGTGCCAGCAGTCAACAAGGCCAGGGCCATGAGCAGTTCTTC. Protein sequence: CASSQQGQGHEQFF. The whole variable domain, remainder taken from reference TRBV7-2 and TRBJ2-1, is GAGVSQSPSNKVTEKGKDVELRCDPISGHTALYWYRQSLGQGLEFLIYFQGNSAPDKSGLPSDRFSAERTGGSVSTLTIQRTQQEDSAVYLCASSQQGQGHEQFFGPGTRLTVL.

This clone was detected once. The chain links TRBV15 to TRBJ1-3, with D unclear. The CDR3 loop spans 15 amino acids. Germline CDR1 reads LNHNV; CDR2 reads YYDKDF (reference sequence). Trimming stripped 2 bases from V and 2 bases from J, with 10 bases between. The CDR3 protein is CATSRRVTAGNTIYF. In DNA form, the CDR3 reads TGTGCCACCAGCAGACGAGTTACCGCTGGAAACACCATATATTTT.

The chain recombines TRBV5-1 with TRBJ2-5; D not certain. The germline V and J ends were trimmed by 4 bases and 2 bases, with 15 bases remaining between them. Looked up from germline, CDR1 is SGHRS and CDR2 is YFSETQ. The CDR3 runs 15 residues. CDR3 residues: CASSPPLAIQETQYF. In nucleotides, the CDR3 is TGCGCCAGCAGCCCCCCCCTCGCGATTCAAGAGACCCAGTACTTC.

This clone was picked up one time. The chain uses TRBV5-6 and TRBJ2-1, with 10 bases fitting TRBD1. This CDR3 contains 15 residues. CDR1 and CDR2 (germline): SGHDT, YYEEEE. The J segment lost 3 bases and the V segment lost 4 bases, leaving 4 bases of the junction unmatched. The CDR3 sequence is CASSLWTGGYNEQFF. CDR3 DNA: TGTGCCAGCAGCCTCTGGACAGGGGGCTACAATGAGCAGTTCTTC. Variable domain in full (rest from reference TRBV5-6 and TRBJ2-1): DAGVTQSPTHLIKTRGQQVTLRCSPKSGHDTVSWYQQALGQGPQFIFQYYEEEERQRGNFPDRFSGHQFPNYSSELNVNALLLGDSALYLCASSLWTGGYNEQFFGPGTRLTVL.

J is TRBJ1-5 and V is TRBV28; 7 bases map to TRBD1. J was trimmed by 4 bases and V by 5 bases; bases with no gene match: 8. Germline V gene data show CDR1 as MDHEN and CDR2 as SYDVKM. The CDR3 runs 15 residues. The CDR3 region is CASSPHSGGNQPQHF. CDR3 bases: TGTGCCAGCAGTCCCCACTCAGGGGGAAATCAGCCCCAGCATTTT. Looking up the rest from reference TRBV28 and TRBJ1-5 gives the full variable domain: DVKVTQSSRYLVKRTGEKVFLECVQDMDHENMFWYRQDPGLGLRLIYFSYDVKMKEKGDIPEGYSVSREKKERFSLILESASTNQTSMYLCASSPHSGGNQPQHFGDGTRLSIL.

The rearrangement uses TRBV4-1 and TRBJ2-2, with 8 nucleotides matching TRBD1. With V trimmed by 4 bases and J by 0 bases, 16 bases remained unmatched. Germline V gene data show CDR1 as MGHRA and CDR2 as YSYEKL. This CDR3 spans 20 amino acids. The CDR3 loop is CASSLYGPGTGNANTGELFF. The CDR3 DNA reads TGCGCCAGCAGCCTATATGGACCCGGGACAGGTAACGCGAACACCGGGGAGCTGTTTTTT.

The CDR3 nucleotides read TGTGCCAGCTCGGGATGGGGGGACGAGCAGTACTTC. Translating it yields CASSGWGDEQYF. The V gene is TRBV7-2, the J gene TRBJ2-7, with D possibly being TRBD2 (6 bases). The germline CDR1 and CDR2 sequences are SGHTA and FQGNSA. Trimming removed 8 bases from V and 5 bases from J, with 13 bases in between. CDR3 size: 12 residues.

This rearrangement joins TRBV11-2 to TRBJ2-1, with D possibly matching TRBD2 (5 bases). This CDR3 contains 12 residues. V was trimmed by 3 bases and J by 8 bases, leaving 8 bases between them. CDR1 and CDR2 (germline): SGHAT, FQNNGV. The CDR3 region is CASSLFGDEQFF. CDR3 DNA: TGTGCCAGCAGCTTGTTCGGGGATGAGCAGTTCTTC.

The chain is built from TRBV5-1 and TRBJ1-4; D call uncertain. V lost 4 bases and J lost 0, with 16 bases in between. Germline loops: CDR1 SGHRS, CDR2 YFSETQ. The CDR3 length is 17 residues. The CDR3 loop reads CASSPGWGNTTNEKLFF. DNA for the CDR3: TGCGCCAGCAGCCCCGGGTGGGGAAATACAACTAATGAAAAACTGTTTTTT.

The chain is built from TRBV3-1 (or the pseudogene TRBV3-2) and TRBJ1-5, with D possibly matching TRBD1 (5 bases). V lost 5 bases, J lost 3 bases, and 11 bases lay in between. CDR1 LGHDT and CDR2 YNNKEL come from the germline V gene (reference sequence). This CDR3 region has 14 residues. CDR3 nucleotide sequence: TGTGCCAGCAGCACGACAGCTTTCAATCAGCCCCAGCATTTT. Amino acid sequence: CASSTTAFNQPQHF.

The chain employs TRBV28 and TRBJ2-1; 7 bases are a match to TRBD1. V dropped 7 bases and J dropped 6; count of bases not matched to a gene: 6. The CDR3 is 13 residues long. Germline assignment: CDR1 MDHEN and CDR2 SYDVKM. CDR3 amino acids: CASIQTGSNEQFF. CDR3 DNA sequence: TGTGCCAGCATTCAGACAGGGTCCAATGAGCAGTTCTTC.

This chain links TRBV18 with TRBJ1-6; possibly TRBD1 for D (6 bases). This CDR3 is built from 18 residues. Germline lookup yields CDR1 KGHSH and CDR2 LQKENI. V shed 3 bases and J shed 6 bases, with 21 bases lying between them. The CDR3 DNA reads TGTGCCAGCTCACCTTCAAGTGGGGGGCCAGCCGGTAATTCACCCCTCCACTTT. It encodes CASSPSSGGPAGNSPLHF.

The chain combines TRBV5-4 with TRBJ2-1; 9 bases match TRBD1. The V gene end was trimmed by 6 bases and the J gene end by 3 bases; junction bases not matched to a gene: 4. Germline CDR1 reads SGHNT; CDR2 reads YYREEE (reference sequence). This CDR3 has 14 amino acids. The CDR3 loop is CASTLDRGYNEQFF. CDR3 DNA sequence: TGTGCCAGCACCCTGGACAGGGGCTACAATGAGCAGTTCTTC. Full variable domain (remainder filled in from reference TRBV5-4 and TRBJ2-1): ETGVTQSPTHLIKTRGQQVTLRCSSQSGHNTVSWYQQALGQGPQFIFQYYREEENGRGNFPPRFSGLQFPNYSSELNVNALELDDSALYLCASTLDRGYNEQFFGPGTRLTVL.